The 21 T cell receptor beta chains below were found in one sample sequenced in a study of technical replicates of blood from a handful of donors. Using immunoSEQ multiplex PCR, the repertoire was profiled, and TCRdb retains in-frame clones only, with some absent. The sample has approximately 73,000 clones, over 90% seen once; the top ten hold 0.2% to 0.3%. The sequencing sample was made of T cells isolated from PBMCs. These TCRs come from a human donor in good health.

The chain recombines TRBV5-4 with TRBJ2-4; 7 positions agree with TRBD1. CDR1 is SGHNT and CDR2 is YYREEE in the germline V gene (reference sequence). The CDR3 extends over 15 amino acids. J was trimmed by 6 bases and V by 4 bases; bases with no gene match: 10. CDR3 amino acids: CASSSSQGVGNIQYF. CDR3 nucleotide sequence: TGTGCCAGCAGCAGTAGTCAGGGGGTAGGAAACATTCAGTACTTC.

The CDR3 spells CASSENSGRALDYEQYF. CDR3 nucleotides: TGTGCCAGCAGTGAAAATAGCGGGAGGGCCTTGGACTACGAGCAGTACTTC. V and J are TRBV28 and TRBJ2-7; TRBD2 matches at 11 bases. The CDR3 runs 17 residues. Germline loops: CDR1 MDHEN, CDR2 SYDVKM. Unmatched junction bases numbered 12, after V lost 5 bases and J lost 3 bases.

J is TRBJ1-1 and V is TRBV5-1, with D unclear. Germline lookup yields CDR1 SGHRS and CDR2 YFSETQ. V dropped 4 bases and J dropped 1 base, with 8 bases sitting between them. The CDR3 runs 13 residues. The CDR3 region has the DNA TGCGCCAGCAGCGGTGGGCGGAACACTGAAGCTTTCTTT. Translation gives CASSGGRNTEAFF.

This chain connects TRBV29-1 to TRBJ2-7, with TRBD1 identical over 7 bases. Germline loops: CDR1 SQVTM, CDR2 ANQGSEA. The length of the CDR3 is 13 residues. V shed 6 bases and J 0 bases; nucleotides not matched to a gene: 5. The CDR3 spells CSVIRDSSYEQYF. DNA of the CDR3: TGCAGCGTGATCCGGGACAGCTCCTACGAGCAGTACTTC.

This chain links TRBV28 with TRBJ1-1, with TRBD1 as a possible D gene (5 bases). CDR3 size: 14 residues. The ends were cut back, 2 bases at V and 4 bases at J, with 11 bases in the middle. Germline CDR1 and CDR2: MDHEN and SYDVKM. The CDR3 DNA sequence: TGTGCCAGCAGTTTAAAAGGGGTTGGCACTGAAGCTTTCTTT. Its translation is CASSLKGVGTEAFF. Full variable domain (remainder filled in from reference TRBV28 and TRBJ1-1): DVKVTQSSRYLVKRTGEKVFLECVQDMDHENMFWYRQDPGLGLRLIYFSYDVKMKEKGDIPEGYSVSREKKERFSLILESASTNQTSMYLCASSLKGVGTEAFFGQGTRLTVV.

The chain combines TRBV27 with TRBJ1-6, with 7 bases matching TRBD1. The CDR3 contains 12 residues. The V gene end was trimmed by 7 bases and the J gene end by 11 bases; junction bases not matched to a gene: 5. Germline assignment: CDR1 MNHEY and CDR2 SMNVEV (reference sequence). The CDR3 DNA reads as TGTGCCAGCACCCCAGGGGGGCCACCCCTCCACTTT. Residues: CASTPGGPPLHF.

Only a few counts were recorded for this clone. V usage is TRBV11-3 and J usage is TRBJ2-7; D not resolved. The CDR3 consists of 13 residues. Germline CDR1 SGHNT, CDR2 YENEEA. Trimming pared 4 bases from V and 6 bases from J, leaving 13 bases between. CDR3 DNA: TGTGCCAGCAGCTCCCACTCCCCAGGCGAGCAGTACTTC. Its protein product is CASSSHSPGEQYF.

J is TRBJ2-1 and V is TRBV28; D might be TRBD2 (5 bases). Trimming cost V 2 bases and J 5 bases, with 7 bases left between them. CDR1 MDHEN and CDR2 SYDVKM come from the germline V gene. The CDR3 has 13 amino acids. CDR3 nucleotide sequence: TGTGCCAGCAGTTTAGAACTAGACAATGAGCAGTTCTTC. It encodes CASSLELDNEQFF.

CDR3 sequence (DNA): TGTGCCAGCAGTTCACTGGGGCACGCTTATACACCGGAGACCCAGTACTTC. This encodes CASSSLGHAYTPETQYF. The genes are TRBV7-3 and TRBJ2-5; D perhaps matches TRBD1 (5 bases). V was pared by 6 bases and J by 5 bases, with 25 bases between. This CDR3 spans 17 amino acids. Germline CDR1 reads SGHTA; CDR2 reads FQGTGA.

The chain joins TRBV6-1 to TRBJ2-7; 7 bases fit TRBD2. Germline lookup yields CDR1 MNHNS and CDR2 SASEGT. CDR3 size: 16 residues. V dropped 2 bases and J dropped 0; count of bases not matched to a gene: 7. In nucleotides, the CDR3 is TGTGCCAGCAGTGAACGTGGACGGGAGGTCTCCTACGAGCAGTACTTC. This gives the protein CASSERGREVSYEQYF.

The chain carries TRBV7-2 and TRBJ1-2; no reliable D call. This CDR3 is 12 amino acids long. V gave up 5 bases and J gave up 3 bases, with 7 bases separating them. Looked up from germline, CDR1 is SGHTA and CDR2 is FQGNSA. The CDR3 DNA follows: TGTGCCAGCAGCCCACGGTACTATGGCTACACCTTC. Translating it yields CASSPRYYGYTF.

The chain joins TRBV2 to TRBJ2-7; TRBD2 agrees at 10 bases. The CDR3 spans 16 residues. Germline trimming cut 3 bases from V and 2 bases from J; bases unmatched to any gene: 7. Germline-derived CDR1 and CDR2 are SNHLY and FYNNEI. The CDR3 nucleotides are TGTGCCAGCAGTGAGCCTAGCGGGAGCTCCCCCTACGAGCAGTACTTC. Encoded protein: CASSEPSGSSPYEQYF.

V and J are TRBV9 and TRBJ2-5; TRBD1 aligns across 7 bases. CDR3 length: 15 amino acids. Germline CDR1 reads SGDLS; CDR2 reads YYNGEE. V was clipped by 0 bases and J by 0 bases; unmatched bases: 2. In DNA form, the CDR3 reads TGTGCCAGCAGCGTAGCGACAGGGAACCAAGAGACCCAGTACTTC. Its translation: CASSVATGNQETQYF.

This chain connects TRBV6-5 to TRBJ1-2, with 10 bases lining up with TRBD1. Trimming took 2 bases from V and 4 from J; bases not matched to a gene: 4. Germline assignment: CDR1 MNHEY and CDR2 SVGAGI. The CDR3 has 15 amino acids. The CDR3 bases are TGTGCCAGCAGTTACGGGACAGGGGCGGTCTATGGCTACACCTTC. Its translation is CASSYGTGAVYGYTF.

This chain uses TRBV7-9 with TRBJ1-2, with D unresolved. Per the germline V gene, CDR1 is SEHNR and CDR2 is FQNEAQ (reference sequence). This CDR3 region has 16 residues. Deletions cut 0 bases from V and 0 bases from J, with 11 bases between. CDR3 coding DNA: TGTGCCAGCAGCTTAGCCCTGACTCTGCCTAACTATGGCTACACCTTC. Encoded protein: CASSLALTLPNYGYTF.

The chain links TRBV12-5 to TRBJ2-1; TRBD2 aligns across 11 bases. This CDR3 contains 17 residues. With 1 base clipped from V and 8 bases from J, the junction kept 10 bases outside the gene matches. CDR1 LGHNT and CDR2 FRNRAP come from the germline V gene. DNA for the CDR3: TGTGCTAGTGGTTTGGGAGTAGCGGGAGGGCCAAGCGATGAGCAGTTCTTC. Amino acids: CASGLGVAGGPSDEQFF.

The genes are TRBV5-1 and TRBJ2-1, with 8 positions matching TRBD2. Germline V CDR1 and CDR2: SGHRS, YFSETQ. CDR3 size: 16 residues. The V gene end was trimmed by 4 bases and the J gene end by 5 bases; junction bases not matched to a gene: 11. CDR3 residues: CASSRQLGGANNEQFF. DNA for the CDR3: TGCGCCAGCAGCCGCCAACTCGGGGGGGCTAACAATGAGCAGTTCTTC.

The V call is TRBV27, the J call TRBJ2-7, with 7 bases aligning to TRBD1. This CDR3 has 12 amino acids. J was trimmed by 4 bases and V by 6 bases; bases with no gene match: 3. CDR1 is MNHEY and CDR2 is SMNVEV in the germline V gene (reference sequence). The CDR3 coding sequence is TGTGCCAGCAGCGAGACAGGGTACGAGCAGTACTTC. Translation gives CASSETGYEQYF.

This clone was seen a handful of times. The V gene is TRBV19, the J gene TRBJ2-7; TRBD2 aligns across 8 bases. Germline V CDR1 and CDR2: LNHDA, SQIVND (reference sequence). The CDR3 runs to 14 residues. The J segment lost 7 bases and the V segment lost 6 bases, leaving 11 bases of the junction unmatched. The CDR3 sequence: CASSPRGGLGEQYF. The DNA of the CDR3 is TGTGCCAGTAGCCCTCGGGGGGGACTCGGGGAGCAGTACTTC.

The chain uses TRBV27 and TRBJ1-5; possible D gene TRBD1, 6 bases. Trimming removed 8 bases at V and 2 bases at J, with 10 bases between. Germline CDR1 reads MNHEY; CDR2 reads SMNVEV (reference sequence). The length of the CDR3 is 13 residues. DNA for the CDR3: TGTGCCAGCGGATACAGGGGCAATCAGCCCCAGCATTTT. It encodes CASGYRGNQPQHF.

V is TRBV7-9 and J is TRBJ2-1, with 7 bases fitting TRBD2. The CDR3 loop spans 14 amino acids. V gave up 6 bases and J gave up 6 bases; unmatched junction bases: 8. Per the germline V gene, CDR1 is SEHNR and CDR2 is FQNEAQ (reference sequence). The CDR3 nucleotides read TGTGCCAGCAGTCATGAAAGCGGGATCAATGAGCAGTTCTTC. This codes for CASSHESGINEQFF.